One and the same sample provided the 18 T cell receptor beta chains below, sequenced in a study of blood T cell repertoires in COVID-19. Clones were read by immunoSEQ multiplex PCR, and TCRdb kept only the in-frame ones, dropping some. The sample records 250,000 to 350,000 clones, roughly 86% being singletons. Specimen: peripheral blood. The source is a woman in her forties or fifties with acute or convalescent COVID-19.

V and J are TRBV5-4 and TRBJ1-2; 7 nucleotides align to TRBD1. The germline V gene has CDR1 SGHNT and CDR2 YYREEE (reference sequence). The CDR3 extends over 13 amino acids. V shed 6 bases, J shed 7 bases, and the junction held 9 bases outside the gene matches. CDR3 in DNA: TGTGCCAGCAACTACGACAGGGCGGCTGGCTACACCTTC. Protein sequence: CASNYDRAAGYTF.

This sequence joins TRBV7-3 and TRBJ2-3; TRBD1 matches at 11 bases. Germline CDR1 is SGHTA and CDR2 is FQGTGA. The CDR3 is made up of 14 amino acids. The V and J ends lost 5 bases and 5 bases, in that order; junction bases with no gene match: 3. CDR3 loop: CASSPGQGGDTQYF. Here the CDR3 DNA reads TGTGCCAGCAGCCCGGGACAGGGGGGAGATACGCAGTATTTT.

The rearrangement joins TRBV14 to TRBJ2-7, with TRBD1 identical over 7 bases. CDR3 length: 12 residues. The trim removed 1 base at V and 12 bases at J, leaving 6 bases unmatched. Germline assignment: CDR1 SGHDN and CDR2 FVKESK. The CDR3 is CASSQVQGKAYF. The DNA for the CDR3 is TGTGCCAGCAGCCAAGTACAGGGGAAGGCGTACTTC.

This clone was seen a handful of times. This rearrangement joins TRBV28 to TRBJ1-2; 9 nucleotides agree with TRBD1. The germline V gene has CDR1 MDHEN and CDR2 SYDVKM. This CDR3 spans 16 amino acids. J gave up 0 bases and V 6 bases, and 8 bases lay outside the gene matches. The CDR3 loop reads CASRLTGGKANYGYTF. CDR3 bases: TGTGCCAGCAGATTGACAGGGGGTAAAGCTAACTATGGCTACACCTTC.

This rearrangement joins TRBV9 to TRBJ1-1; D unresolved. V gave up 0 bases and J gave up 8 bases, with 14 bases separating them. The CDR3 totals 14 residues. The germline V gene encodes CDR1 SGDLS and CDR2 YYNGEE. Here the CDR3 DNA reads TGTGCCAGCAGCGTAGGGCCCCGGGATTACGAAGCTTTCTTT. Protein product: CASSVGPRDYEAFF.

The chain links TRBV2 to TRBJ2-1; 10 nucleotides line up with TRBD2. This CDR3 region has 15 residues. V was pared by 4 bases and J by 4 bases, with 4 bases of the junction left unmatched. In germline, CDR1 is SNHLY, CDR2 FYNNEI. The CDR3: CASSAEAGGYNEQFF. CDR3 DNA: TGTGCCAGCAGTGCTGAAGCGGGAGGGTACAATGAGCAGTTCTTC. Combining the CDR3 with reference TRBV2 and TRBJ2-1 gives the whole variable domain EPEVTQTPSHQVTQMGQEVILRCVPISNHLYFYWYRQILGQKVEFLVSFYNNEISEKSEIFDDQFSVERPDGSNFTLKIRSTKLEDSAMYFCASSAEAGGYNEQFFGPGTRLTVL.

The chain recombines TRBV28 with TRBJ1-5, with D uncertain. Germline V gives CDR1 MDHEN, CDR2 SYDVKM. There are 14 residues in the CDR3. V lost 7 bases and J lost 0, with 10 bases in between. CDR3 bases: TGTGCCAGCAATGATTGGAGTAGCAATCAGCCCCAGCATTTT. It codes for CASNDWSSNQPQHF.

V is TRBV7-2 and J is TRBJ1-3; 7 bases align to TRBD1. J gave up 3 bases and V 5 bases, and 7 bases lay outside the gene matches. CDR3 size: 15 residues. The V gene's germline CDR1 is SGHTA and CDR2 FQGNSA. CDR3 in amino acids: CASSPTGTVGNTIYF. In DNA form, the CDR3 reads TGTGCCAGCAGCCCAACCGGGACAGTTGGAAACACCATATATTTT.

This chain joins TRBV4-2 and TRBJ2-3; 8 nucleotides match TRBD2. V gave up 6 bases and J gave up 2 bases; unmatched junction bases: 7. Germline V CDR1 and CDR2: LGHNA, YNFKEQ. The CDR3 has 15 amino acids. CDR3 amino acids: CASRGGSGATDTQYF. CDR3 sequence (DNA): TGTGCCAGCAGAGGGGGTAGCGGGGCCACAGATACGCAGTATTTT.

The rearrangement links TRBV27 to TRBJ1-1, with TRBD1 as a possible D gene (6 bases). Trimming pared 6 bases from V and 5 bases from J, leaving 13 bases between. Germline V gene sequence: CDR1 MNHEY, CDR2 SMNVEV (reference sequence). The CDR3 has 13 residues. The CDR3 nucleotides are TGTGCCAGCAGCCAGGGGACCCGAACTGAAGCTTTCTTT. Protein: CASSQGTRTEAFF.

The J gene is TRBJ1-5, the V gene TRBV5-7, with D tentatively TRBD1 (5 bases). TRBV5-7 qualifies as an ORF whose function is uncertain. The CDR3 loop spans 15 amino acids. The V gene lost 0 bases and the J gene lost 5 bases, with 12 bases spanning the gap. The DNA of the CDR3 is TGTGCCAGCAGCTTGGGTGACCTGGGGCATCAGCCCCAGCATTTT. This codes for CASSLGDLGHQPQHF.

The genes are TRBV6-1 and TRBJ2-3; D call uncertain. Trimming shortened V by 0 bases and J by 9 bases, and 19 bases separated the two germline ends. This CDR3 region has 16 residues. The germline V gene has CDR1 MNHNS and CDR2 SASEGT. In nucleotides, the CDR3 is TGTGCCAGCAGTGAAGCGCTGAGTTCCGAAGTGGGCACGCAGTATTTT. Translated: CASSEALSSEVGTQYF.

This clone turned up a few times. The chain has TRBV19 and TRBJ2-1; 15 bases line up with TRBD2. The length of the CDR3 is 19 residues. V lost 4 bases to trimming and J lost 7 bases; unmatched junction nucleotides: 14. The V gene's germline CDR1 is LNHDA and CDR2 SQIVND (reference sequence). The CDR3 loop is CASSTAAGTSGRWGNEQFF. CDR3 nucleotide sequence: TGTGCCAGTAGTACCGCAGCGGGGACTAGCGGGAGGTGGGGAAATGAGCAGTTCTTC.

The CDR3 protein is CASSLGTVHNEQFF. Written as DNA, the CDR3 is TGCGCCAGCAGCCTCGGGACAGTTCACAATGAGCAGTTCTTC. V is TRBV5-1 and J is TRBJ2-1, with TRBD1 matching 7 bases. CDR1 and CDR2 from the germline V gene are SGHRS and YFSETQ. There are 14 residues in the CDR3. After removal of 4 bases from V and 5 bases from J, the junction contained 6 bases not matched to a gene.

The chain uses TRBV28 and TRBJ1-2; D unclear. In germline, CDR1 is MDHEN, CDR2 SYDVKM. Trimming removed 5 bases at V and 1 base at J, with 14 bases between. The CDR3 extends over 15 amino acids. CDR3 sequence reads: CASSLALERNYGYTF. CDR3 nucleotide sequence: TGTGCCAGCAGTCTGGCCCTGGAGCGTAACTATGGCTACACCTTC.

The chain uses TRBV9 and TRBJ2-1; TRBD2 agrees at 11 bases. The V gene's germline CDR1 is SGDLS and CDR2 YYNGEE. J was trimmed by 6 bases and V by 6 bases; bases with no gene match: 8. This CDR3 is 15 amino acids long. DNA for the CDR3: TGTGCCAGCACCACGGGACTAGCGGCAGGCAATGAGCAGTTCTTC. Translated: CASTTGLAAGNEQFF.

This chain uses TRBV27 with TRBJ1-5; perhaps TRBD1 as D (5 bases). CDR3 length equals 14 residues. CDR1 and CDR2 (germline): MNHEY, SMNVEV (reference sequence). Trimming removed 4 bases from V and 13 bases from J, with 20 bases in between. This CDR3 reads CASSSLPGASGQHF. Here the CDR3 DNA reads TGTGCCAGCAGTTCGCTACCGGGAGCATCAGGGCAGCATTTT.

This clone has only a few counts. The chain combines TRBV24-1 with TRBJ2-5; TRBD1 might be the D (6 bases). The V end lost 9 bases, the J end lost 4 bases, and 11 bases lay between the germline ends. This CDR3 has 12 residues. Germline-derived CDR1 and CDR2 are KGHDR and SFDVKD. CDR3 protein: CATSGQTETQYF. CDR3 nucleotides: TGTGCCACCTCAGGACAGACAGAGACCCAGTACTTC.